Shown below are 25 T cell receptor beta chains from a single sample sequenced in a study of blood T cell repertoires in COVID-19. Sequenced by immunoSEQ multiplex PCR; TCRdb stores in-frame clones only, minus some. Of under 170,000 clones in the sample, approximately 83% were seen once. The sample taken for sequencing was peripheral blood. These receptors were collected from a man aged 70-80 years with acute or convalescent COVID-19.

Details on this clone: The same CDR3 arises from other DNA sequences in this sample as well. The rearrangement joins TRBV5-1 to TRBJ2-5, with 10 nucleotides matching TRBD1. The CDR3 sequence is 16 residues long. CDR1 is SGHRS, CDR2 YFSETQ, per germline. Unmatched junction bases numbered 4, after V lost 0 bases and J lost 2 bases. CDR3 sequence reads: CASSLGPGQGQETQYF. CDR3 bases: TGCGCCAGCAGCTTGGGGCCGGGACAGGGGCAAGAGACCCAGTACTTC.

V is TRBV13 and J is TRBJ2-1; 12 bases agree with TRBD2. The CDR3 has 13 residues. With 8 bases clipped from V and 10 bases from J, the junction kept 6 bases outside the gene matches. Germline-derived CDR1 and CDR2 are PRHDT and FYEKMQ (reference sequence). The chain's CDR3 is CASGRTSGIEQFF. Written as DNA, the CDR3 is TGTGCCAGCGGGCGGACTAGCGGGATCGAGCAGTTCTTC.

The chain links TRBV5-1 to TRBJ1-4; no firm D call. Trimming stripped 4 bases from V and 8 bases from J, with 15 bases between. The CDR3 consists of 14 residues. The germline V gene encodes CDR1 SGHRS and CDR2 YFSETQ. CDR3 in amino acids: CASSAVSPPEKLFF. CDR3 nucleotide sequence: TGCGCCAGCAGCGCAGTAAGTCCCCCAGAAAAACTGTTTTTT.

This sequence joins TRBV27 and TRBJ2-7; TRBD1 matches at 9 bases. The trim removed 6 bases at V and 7 bases at J, leaving 10 bases unmatched. The CDR3 is made up of 14 amino acids. Germline CDR1 and CDR2: MNHEY and SMNVEV (reference sequence). CDR3: CASRPGTGRGEQYF. CDR3 nucleotides: TGTGCCAGCAGACCCGGGACAGGGCGGGGAGAGCAGTACTTC.

The rearrangement joins TRBV6-5 to TRBJ2-2; possibly TRBD2 for D (5 bases). The CDR3 contains 14 residues. CDR1 is MNHEY, CDR2 SVGAGI, per germline. V was pared by 7 bases and J by 5 bases, with 14 bases between. The CDR3: CASTRAEETGELFF. The CDR3 nucleotides read TGTGCCAGCACTCGGGCGGAGGAGACCGGGGAGCTGTTTTTT.

The chain joins TRBV6-2 or TRBV6-3 to TRBJ2-5; 7 bases fit TRBD1. The V gene end was trimmed by 6 bases and the J gene end by 5 bases; junction bases not matched to a gene: 9. Germline CDR1 is MNHEY and CDR2 is SVGEGT. This CDR3 spans 14 amino acids. This CDR3 reads CASSRQGEGETQYF. In DNA, the CDR3 is TGTGCCAGCAGCAGACAGGGAGAGGGGGAGACCCAGTACTTC.

This clone came up once. At one end, the junction sequence differs from germline, possibly due to a read error. The chain employs TRBV7-7 and TRBJ2-3; 9 nucleotides line up with TRBD2. The CDR3 runs to 15 residues. CDR1 and CDR2 from the germline V gene are SSHAT and FNYEAQ (reference sequence). CDR3 loop: CASSPGLASTDTQYF. DNA for the CDR3: TGTGCTAGCAGCCCCGGACTAGCGAGCACAGATACGCAGTATTTT.

The rearrangement links TRBV6-6 to TRBJ1-3, with 8 nucleotides matching TRBD1. The CDR3 totals 14 residues. The ends lost 4 bases at V and 4 bases at J; junction bases unmatched: 3. The V gene's germline CDR1 is MNHNY and CDR2 SVGAGI (reference sequence). CDR3: CASSSRTGGNTIYF. CDR3 DNA: TGTGCCAGCAGTTCTCGGACAGGGGGAAACACCATATATTTT.

V and J are TRBV5-1 and TRBJ2-1; 11 nucleotides match TRBD1. J was trimmed by 8 bases and V by 0 bases; bases with no gene match: 7. Germline CDR1 and CDR2: SGHRS and YFSETQ. This CDR3 comprises 16 residues. This chain's CDR3 is CASSLEDRGRFDEQFF. CDR3 bases: TGCGCCAGCAGCTTGGAGGACAGGGGGCGCTTCGATGAGCAGTTCTTC. Full variable domain (rest looked up from reference TRBV5-1 and TRBJ2-1): KAGVTQTPRYLIKTRGQQVTLSCSPISGHRSVSWYQQTPGQGLQFLFEYFSETQRNKGNFPGRFSGRQFSNSRSEMNVSTLELGDSALYLCASSLEDRGRFDEQFFGPGTRLTVL.

The chain recombines TRBV5-1 with TRBJ2-7; 8 bases fit TRBD2. Germline V lookup: CDR1 SGHRS, CDR2 YFSETQ. V was pared by 4 bases and J by 3 bases, with 9 bases of the junction left unmatched. This CDR3 spans 15 amino acids. The CDR3 protein is CASSLTGGVGYEQYF. As DNA, the CDR3 is TGCGCCAGCAGCCTAACCGGGGGGGTCGGCTACGAGCAGTACTTC.

The chain carries TRBV19 and TRBJ2-1, with 14 bases that match TRBD2. The CDR3 is made up of 18 amino acids. Germline CDR1 is LNHDA and CDR2 is SQIVND (reference sequence). The J segment lost 2 bases and the V segment lost 6 bases, leaving 9 bases of the junction unmatched. As DNA, the CDR3 is TGTGCCAGTAGCGATCCCGGGACTAGCGGGAGCCCCTACAATGAGCAGTTCTTC. It encodes CASSDPGTSGSPYNEQFF.

The chain carries TRBV6-2 or TRBV6-3 and TRBJ2-3, with 9 bases fitting TRBD2. V trimming: 6 bases; J trimming: 1 base; junction bases outside the gene matches: 5. Looked up from germline, CDR1 is MNHEY and CDR2 is SVGEGT. The CDR3 totals 15 residues. Written as DNA, the CDR3 is TGTGCCAGCAGCGGGACTAGCAGCCGCACAGATACGCAGTATTTT. It specifies CASSGTSSRTDTQYF.

This chain connects TRBV7-9 to TRBJ2-1; TRBD1 aligns across 8 bases. Per germline, CDR1 SEHNR and CDR2 FQNEAQ (reference sequence). With 1 base clipped from V and 9 bases from J, the junction kept 17 bases outside the gene matches. The CDR3 length is 18 residues. CDR3 residues: CASSLGQGAKRARGEQFF. The CDR3, as DNA: TGTGCCAGCAGCTTAGGGCAGGGGGCCAAAAGGGCGCGCGGTGAGCAGTTCTTC.

The genes are TRBV2 and TRBJ2-7; a possible D gene is TRBD2 (7 bases). This CDR3 region has 20 residues. Germline loops: CDR1 SNHLY, CDR2 FYNNEI. The ends were cut back, 6 bases at V and 3 bases at J, with 33 bases in the middle. For the CDR3, the DNA is TGTGCCAGCAGAACGCCCAACAGGGTGGGGCTAGCGGAGCTATTCTACGAGCAGTACTTC. This translates into CASRTPNRVGLAELFYEQYF.

V gene TRBV27 combines with J gene TRBJ1-5; D perhaps matches TRBD1 (5 bases). Trimming took off 4 bases at V and 6 bases at J, with 22 bases between the two ends. The CDR3 runs 17 residues. The germline V gene encodes CDR1 MNHEY and CDR2 SMNVEV (reference sequence). CDR3 nucleotides: TGTGCCAGCAGTTCGGCCGGGACGGCCTACGGGGGTCAGCCCCAGCATTTT. This sequence encodes CASSSAGTAYGGQPQHF.

V usage is TRBV6-6 and J usage is TRBJ2-3; TRBD1 agrees at 8 bases. Germline loops: CDR1 MNHNY, CDR2 SVGAGI (reference sequence). CDR3 length: 14 amino acids. V dropped 6 bases and J dropped 2; count of bases not matched to a gene: 4. The chain's CDR3 is CASRWTGPTDTQYF. The DNA for the CDR3 is TGTGCCAGCAGGTGGACAGGGCCCACAGATACGCAGTATTTT.

The chain carries TRBV2 and TRBJ2-2; the match to TRBD1 covers 10 bases. V lost 8 bases and J lost 6; bases outside the gene matches: 6. The CDR3 has 14 amino acids. Germline loops: CDR1 SNHLY, CDR2 FYNNEI. CDR3 sequence reads: CASWRDRGPGELFF. CDR3 coding DNA: TGTGCCAGCTGGCGGGACAGGGGCCCCGGGGAGCTGTTTTTT.

The genes are TRBV24-1 and TRBJ1-5, with TRBD1 matching over 7 bases. Germline V gene sequence: CDR1 KGHDR, CDR2 SFDVKD. V dropped 7 bases and J dropped 2; count of bases not matched to a gene: 10. CDR3 length equals 16 residues. The CDR3 DNA sequence: TGTGCCACCAGCCCAAATGGACAGGCGCGCAATCAGCCCCAGCATTTT. Translated, it gives CATSPNGQARNQPQHF.

This clone was detected once. V gene TRBV2 combines with J gene TRBJ2-3, with D perhaps matching TRBD1 (5 bases). CDR1 is SNHLY and CDR2 is FYNNEI in the germline V gene. V lost 3 bases and J 6 bases, leaving 10 bases between the germline ends. The CDR3 is 13 amino acids. The CDR3, as DNA: TGTGCCAGCAGTGACTTTGGGGCCGATACGCAGTATTTT. It yields the protein CASSDFGADTQYF. Combining the CDR3 with reference TRBV2 and TRBJ2-3 gives the whole variable domain EPEVTQTPSHQVTQMGQEVILRCVPISNHLYFYWYRQILGQKVEFLVSFYNNEISEKSEIFDDQFSVERPDGSNFTLKIRSTKLEDSAMYFCASSDFGADTQYFGPGTRLTVL.

The J gene is TRBJ1-5, the V gene TRBV6-5; no definite D call. Trimming removed 2 bases from V and 0 bases from J, with 8 bases in between. Germline values: CDR1 MNHEY, CDR2 SVGAGI. The CDR3 consists of 15 residues. CDR3 region: CASSYGANSNQPQHF. The CDR3 DNA reads TGTGCCAGCAGTTACGGAGCTAATAGCAATCAGCCCCAGCATTTT.

The CDR3 DNA is TGTGCCAGCAGCAGGGGACTAGCGGGAGTGTACGAGCAGTACTTC. Protein: CASSRGLAGVYEQYF. This chain joins TRBV5-8 and TRBJ2-7; 14 bases agree with TRBD2. Germline-derived CDR1 and CDR2 are SGHTS and YDEGEE. CDR3 size: 15 residues. J lost 4 bases, V lost 4 bases, and 4 bases had no gene match.

The rearrangement links TRBV7-9 to TRBJ1-2, with 8 bases that match TRBD1. Germline CDR1 reads SEHNR; CDR2 reads FQNEAQ (reference sequence). Germline trimming cut 1 base from V and 13 bases from J; bases unmatched to any gene: 8. The CDR3 totals 13 residues. Written as DNA, the CDR3 is TGTGCCAGCAGCTTAGGGAGACAGGGGTCCTTCACCTTC. It is translated as CASSLGRQGSFTF.

The chain has TRBV21-1 and TRBJ2-1; no check of the table's D call, TRBD1, against the DNA was made. TRBV21-1 is assigned pseudogene status. CDR3 length: 19 residues. For the CDR3, the DNA is TGTGCCAGCAGCAAAAAACCCTCCCGAGACGTCAGGGGCCACAATGAGCAGTTCTTC. This codes for CASSKKPSRDVRGHNEQFF.

CDR3 nucleotides: TGCGCCAGCAGCCCCAGGGCGCAGAACACTGAAGCTTTCTTT. This gives the protein CASSPRAQNTEAFF. V usage is TRBV5-1 and J usage is TRBJ1-1; TRBD1 might be the D (5 bases). CDR1 is SGHRS, CDR2 YFSETQ, per germline. CDR3 length equals 14 residues. V was shortened by 4 bases and J by 1 base, with 11 bases between the two germline ends.

This clone has more than one count but fewer than ten. V usage is TRBV5-1 and J usage is TRBJ1-1; 9 bases fit TRBD1. This CDR3 is built from 19 residues. V shed 0 bases and J 2 bases; nucleotides not matched to a gene: 14. The germline CDR1 and CDR2 sequences are SGHRS and YFSETQ. The CDR3 reads CASSLGLGTGRLGNTEAFF. The CDR3 DNA reads as TGCGCCAGCAGCTTGGGGTTAGGGACAGGGAGGCTCGGAAACACTGAAGCTTTCTTT.